Listed below are T cell receptor beta chains from one sample, sequenced in a study of identical twins. TCRdb reanalysed the 5' RACE reads using MiXCR and keeps one entry per CDR3 protein. The sample lists around 690,000 distinct CDR3 sequences, less than 25% occurring once. These records were also assigned to another study, of T cells expressing NK-cell markers.

The sequenced sample consisted of PBMCs. Receptors were obtained from a woman aged 18-29 years in good health. Both conserved end residues are part of each CDR3. D genes are given only for firm matches. For some rows the clone size is stated as once, few or many, or as a class when expanded; others skip it.

>many|TRBV2|TRBJ2-1|-
TGTGCCAGCAGGCCCCCTTTCAGCGCATCCCTCACCGGGATCGATGAGCAGTTCTTC
CASRPPFSASLTGIDEQFF
>many|TRBV5-1|TRBJ2-1|-
TGCGCCAGCAGCCAGTCAAGTTACGCCTACAATGAGCAGTTCTTC
CASSQSSYAYNEQFF
>-|TRBV15|TRBJ1-5|TRBD1
TGTGCCACCAGCGGGGAACAGGGGCCGGCCAAGCCCCAGCATTTT
CATSGEQGPAKPQHF
>few|TRBV6-5|TRBJ2-3|-
TGTGCCAGCAGTTTACCGAGGGCGGCAGATACGCAGTATTTT
CASSLPRAADTQYF
>-|TRBV10-3|TRBJ2-7|TRBD2
TGTGCCATCAGTCAGGGACTAGCGGGAGAGTTCTACGAGCAGTACTTC
CAISQGLAGEFYEQYF
>few|TRBV10-2|TRBJ2-7|TRBD2
TGCGCCAGCCTCGGGAGGGCCTCCTACGAGCAGTACTTC
CASLGRASYEQYF
>-|TRBV20-1|TRBJ2-7|TRBD2
TGCAGTGCTAGAGCGCCGAACCCCGGGACTATCAACTACGAGCAGTACTTC
CSARAPNPGTINYEQYF
>-|TRBV7-9|TRBJ2-1|-
TGTGCCAGCACCCATAGTGGCTTCGGGACCTACAATGAGCAGTTCTTC
CASTHSGFGTYNEQFF
>-|TRBV18|TRBJ2-1|-
TGTGCCAGCTCATCACTTCCCTTTAGTGAGCAGTTCTTC
CASSSLPFSEQFF
>many|TRBV20-1|TRBJ2-7|TRBD2
TGCAGTGCTAGAGATGGCGGGGGGCTGTCCTACGAGCAGTACTTC
CSARDGGGLSYEQYF
>-|TRBV20-1|TRBJ2-4|TRBD2
TGCAGTGCAACCCTAGCGGGAGTAGCCAAAAACATTCAGTACTTC
CSATLAGVAKNIQYF
>-|TRBV20-1|TRBJ2-1|-
TGCAGTGCTAGAGATCGGACCGGAGAAGTGGAGCAGTTCTTC
CSARDRTGEVEQFF
>-|TRBV20-1|TRBJ2-3|-
TGCAGTGCTCCTGTTATGGCAGATACGCAGTATTTT
CSAPVMADTQYF
>-|TRBV7-3|TRBJ2-5|-
TGTGCCAGCAGCTTAGACGGTACAGTGGAGACCCAGTACTTC
CASSLDGTVETQYF
>few|TRBV29-1|TRBJ1-1|-
TGCAGCGTTGGACAGACTCAGGGCACTGAAGCTTTCTTT
CSVGQTQGTEAFF
>few|TRBV12-3/TRBV12-4|TRBJ1-5|-
TGTGCCAGCACCTTAATGCATCAGCCCCAGCATTTT
CASTLMHQPQHF
>few|TRBV10-3|TRBJ2-7|TRBD1
TGTGCCGTCAAGCCGGGACAGGGGTCCTCCTACGAGCAGTACTTC
CAVKPGQGSSYEQYF
>once|TRBV5-1|TRBJ1-4|-
TGCGCCAGCAGCTTAAGGGGGGTACTTAATGAAAAACTGTTTTTT
CASSLRGVLNEKLFF
>few|TRBV6-2/TRBV6-3|TRBJ2-1|TRBD1
TGTGCCAGCAGGGAGCCGGGACAGGGAATTAACTTC
CASREPGQGINF
>few|TRBV6-4|TRBJ1-5|-
TGTGCCAGCATACCCAGGGCTCAGCCCCAGCATTTT
CASIPRAQPQHF
>many|TRBV5-1|TRBJ2-7|-
TGCGCCAGCAGGCTGGGGAACGAGCAGTACTTC
CASRLGNEQYF
>-|TRBV11-1|TRBJ2-5|TRBD2
TGTGCCAGCAGCTCTACCCGACTAGCGGGAGGTCGGCAAGAGACCCAGTACTTC
CASSSTRLAGGRQETQYF
>many|TRBV7-2|TRBJ2-7|-
TGTGCCAGCAGCTTCGGACCTTCCCCCTCCTACGAGCAGTACTTC
CASSFGPSPSYEQYF
>few|TRBV10-2|TRBJ1-2|-
TGCGCCACCACCGACAGTTCCCCCTCGGGCTACACCTTC
CATTDSSPSGYTF
>-|TRBV20-1|TRBJ2-3|TRBD2
TGCAGTGCTAACAAATTAGCGGGGGGCCGAAGCACAGATACGCAGTATTTT
CSANKLAGGRSTDTQYF
>-|TRBV20-1|TRBJ2-7|-
TGCAGTGCTAGAGATTTATTAAAAGAGGACGAGCAGTACTTC
CSARDLLKEDEQYF
>-|TRBV11-2|TRBJ2-7|-
TGTGCCAGCAGCTCACTAGTTTTTTCCGAGCAGTACTTC
CASSSLVFSEQYF
>many|TRBV7-9|TRBJ2-5|-
TGTGCCAGCAGCTTAGTCTGGGAGACCCAGTACTTC
CASSLVWETQYF
>few|TRBV6-8|TRBJ2-7|-
TGTGCCAACCCATTCCGGGAGATACCCTACGAGCAGTACTTC
CANPFREIPYEQYF
>-|TRBV27|TRBJ2-7|-
TGTGCCAGCAGTTTTAGGCAGGAACACTACGAGCAGTACTTC
CASSFRQEHYEQYF
>-|TRBV10-3|TRBJ2-7|-
TGTGCCATCAGTGAGGGGGGGCCCCACGAGCAGTACTTC
CAISEGGPHEQYF
>many|TRBV29-1|TRBJ1-1|-
TGCAGCGTTGAATCCGAGGGTGCTGAAGCTTTCTTT
CSVESEGAEAFF
>-|TRBV20-1|TRBJ2-3|-
TGCAGTGCCCTAAGTTCGGGGCCCGGGGATACGCAGTATTTT
CSALSSGPGDTQYF
>-|TRBV5-1|TRBJ2-7|TRBD2
TGCGCCAGCAGCTTTACTAGCGGGAACCACGAGCAGTACTTC
CASSFTSGNHEQYF
>-|TRBV5-4|TRBJ2-1|TRBD1
TGTGCCAGCAGCTCGGACAGGTGGTCCTACAATGAGCAGTTCTTC
CASSSDRWSYNEQFF
>-|TRBV25-1|TRBJ1-6|-
TGTGCCAGCAGTGAGTTGGACAGAAATAATTCACCCCTCCACTTT
CASSELDRNNSPLHF
>-|TRBV10-3|TRBJ1-4|-
TGTGCCATCAGTGACCCCCAGAATGAAAAACTGTTTTTT
CAISDPQNEKLFF
>many|TRBV7-6|TRBJ2-7|-
TGTGCCAGCAGCTTAGGTCCTACCGCCTACGAGCAGTACTTC
CASSLGPTAYEQYF
>once|TRBV18|TRBJ1-1|-
TGTGCCAGCTCACCAAAAGGGCAGCCGCAAATGCCGAACACTGAAGCTTTCTTT
CASSPKGQPQMPNTEAFF
>-|TRBV11-2|TRBJ2-1|TRBD2
TGTGCCAGCAGTCGTCGGGCGGGAGCAATAGACAATGAGCAGTTCTTC
CASSRRAGAIDNEQFF
>many|TRBV20-1|TRBJ1-1|-
TGCAGTGCTAGAGGGACAGTGATGAACACTGAAGCTTTCTTT
CSARGTVMNTEAFF
>few|TRBV25-1|TRBJ2-7|TRBD2
TGTGCCAGCAGTGAATGGTCGGGACTAGCGGGCTACGAGCAGTACTTC
CASSEWSGLAGYEQYF
>many|TRBV2|TRBJ1-1|-
TGTGCCACAGACAGTGAAGCTTTCTTT
CATDSEAFF
>few|TRBV20-1|TRBJ2-1|TRBD2
TGCAGTGCACAAATGGGGCTAGCGGCCTACAATGAGCAGTTCTTC
CSAQMGLAAYNEQFF
>few|TRBV6-1|TRBJ2-7|TRBD1
TGTGCCAGCAGGATGGACAGGGGACCTCTCTACGAGCAGTACTTC
CASRMDRGPLYEQYF
>-|TRBV18|TRBJ2-7|TRBD2
TGTGCCAGCTCACCCGGGCTTTTTCTAGCGGGGAATCATCGCGAGCAGTACTTC
CASSPGLFLAGNHREQYF
>many|TRBV6-8|TRBJ2-3|-
TGTGCCAGCAGACCCAGACAGCCCCCACAGTATTTT
CASRPRQPPQYF
>-|TRBV29-1|TRBJ2-7|-
TGCAGCGCGGGGGACAGTACATTTTACGAGCAGTACTTC
CSAGDSTFYEQYF
>-|TRBV20-1|TRBJ2-7|-
TGCAGTGCTGGGAAGGACTATCATTACGAGCAGTACTTC
CSAGKDYHYEQYF
>few|TRBV24-1|TRBJ2-3|TRBD2
TGTGCCACCAGTGACACTCGGGGGGGAGGCACAGATACGCAGTATTTT
CATSDTRGGGTDTQYF
>few|TRBV7-2|TRBJ2-2|-
TGTGCCAGCAGCATCTTACAGGGCCCCGGGGAGCTGTTTTTT
CASSILQGPGELFF
>few|TRBV12-3/TRBV12-4|TRBJ1-2|TRBD1
TGTGCCAGCAGGGGACCGACAGGGCACGGCTACACCTTC
CASRGPTGHGYTF
>few|TRBV7-9|TRBJ2-7|-
TGTGCCAGCAGCCTCAGGTCAGGGGTCATCCACGAGCAGTACTTC
CASSLRSGVIHEQYF
>-|TRBV5-1|TRBJ2-5|-
TGCGCCAGCAGCTCCGCTTACACGGGAGAGACCCAGTACTTC
CASSSAYTGETQYF
>-|TRBV7-9|TRBJ2-2|-
TGTGCCAGCAGCTTATATCAGACTAGTCCTAGCGGGGAGCTGTTTTTT
CASSLYQTSPSGELFF
>-|TRBV9|TRBJ2-1|TRBD2
TGTGCCAGCAGCGTAGACCTAGCGGGCTCCTACAATGAGCAGTTCTTC
CASSVDLAGSYNEQFF
>many|TRBV7-9|TRBJ2-1|TRBD2
TGTGCCAGCAGCTTAGGGACTAGCGGAGGCAATGAGCAGTTCTTC
CASSLGTSGGNEQFF
>few|TRBV20-1|TRBJ2-2|-
TGCAGTGCACCCAGTCAGAACACCGGGGAGCTGTTTTTT
CSAPSQNTGELFF
>-|TRBV7-8|TRBJ1-1|-
TGTGCCAGCAGCTTAGCCAGTCGGGGGGGATGGGACACTGAAGCTTTCTTT
CASSLASRGGWDTEAFF